Shown below are 6 T cell receptor beta chains from a single sample sequenced in a study of T cells after yellow fever vaccination. TCRdb passed the 5' RACE reads through MiXCR, listing each CDR3 protein once. Of about 63,000 distinct CDR3 sequences in the sample, approximately 7.4% were seen once. This material consisted of CD8+ T cells sorted from PBMCs, taken 15 days after the yellow fever booster vaccination. The receptors shown here come from a man in his thirties or forties who received the YFV17D yellow fever vaccine.

The sample holds many counts of this clonotype. This chain uses TRBV6-5 with TRBJ1-5; D call uncertain. Trimming took off 2 bases at V and 6 bases at J, with 11 bases between the two ends. This CDR3 is built from 14 residues. Looked up from germline, CDR1 is MNHEY and CDR2 is SVGAGI. The CDR3 bases are TGTGCCAGCAGTTACGCAGGAGTGGGTCAGCCCCAGCATTTT. This translates into CASSYAGVGQPQHF.

This clonotype was counted many times. CDR3 in DNA: TGTGCCACCAGCCAGTCGGGTACGCAGTATTTT. Amino acid sequence: CATSQSGTQYF. The chain is built from TRBV12-3 or TRBV12-4 and TRBJ2-3; D not certain. There are 11 residues in the CDR3. V was clipped by 10 bases and J by 8 bases, with 13 bases between them.

This clonotype has ten or more counts. This chain uses TRBV5-1 with TRBJ2-7, with D perhaps TRBD2 (5 bases). V lost 0 bases to trimming and J lost 6 bases, with 10 bases between them. Germline CDR1 reads SGHRS; CDR2 reads YFSETQ. CDR3 length: 13 amino acids. CDR3 residues: CASSLAPGSEQYF. The CDR3 DNA follows: TGCGCCAGCAGCTTGGCCCCGGGATCCGAGCAGTACTTC.

This clonotype was seen ten or more times. The V gene is TRBV15, the J gene TRBJ2-1; 10 bases agree with TRBD2. The CDR3 consists of 15 residues. V lost 2 bases and J lost 4; bases outside the gene matches: 2. Germline loops: CDR1 LNHNV, CDR2 YYDKDF (reference sequence). The CDR3, as DNA: TGTGCCACCAGCAGAACTAGCGGGACGTACAATGAGCAGTTCTTC. It codes for CATSRTSGTYNEQFF. Based on the CDR3 plus reference TRBV15 and TRBJ2-1, the full variable domain is DAMVIQNPRYQVTQFGKPVTLSCSQTLNHNVMYWYQQKSSQAPKLLFHYYDKDFNNEADTPDNFQSRRPNTSFCFLDIRSPGLGDTAMYLCATSRTSGTYNEQFFGPGTRLTVL.

This clonotype turned up a few times. The gene calls are TRBV5-4 and TRBJ2-2, with 10 bases fitting TRBD2. The ends lost 5 bases at V and 6 bases at J; junction bases unmatched: 13. This CDR3 has 17 residues. From germline, CDR1 is SGHNT and CDR2 YYREEE (reference sequence). CDR3 sequence: CASSFSGLAGAPGELFF. CDR3 DNA: TGTGCCAGCAGTTTCTCTGGGCTAGCGGGAGCCCCCGGGGAGCTGTTTTTT.

In this sample, this clonotype turned up many times. The chain employs TRBV9 and TRBJ1-3; no definite D call. Trimming pared 0 bases from V and 0 bases from J, leaving 7 bases between. Germline V gene lookup returns CDR1 SGDLS and CDR2 YYNGEE. The CDR3 is made up of 15 amino acids. The CDR3 loop reads CASSVDEFSGNTIYF. DNA for the CDR3: TGTGCCAGCAGCGTAGATGAGTTCTCTGGAAACACCATATATTTT.